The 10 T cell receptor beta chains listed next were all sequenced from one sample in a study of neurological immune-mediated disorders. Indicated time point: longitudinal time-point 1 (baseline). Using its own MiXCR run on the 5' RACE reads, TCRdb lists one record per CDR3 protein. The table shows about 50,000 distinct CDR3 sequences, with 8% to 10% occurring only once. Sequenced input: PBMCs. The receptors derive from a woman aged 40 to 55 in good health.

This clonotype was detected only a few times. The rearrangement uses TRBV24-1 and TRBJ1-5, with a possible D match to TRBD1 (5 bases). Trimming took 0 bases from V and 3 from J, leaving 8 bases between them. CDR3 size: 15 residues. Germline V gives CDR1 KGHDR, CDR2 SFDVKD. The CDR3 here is CATSDLEGDNQPQHF. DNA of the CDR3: TGTGCCACCAGTGATTTGGAAGGGGACAATCAGCCCCAGCATTTT.

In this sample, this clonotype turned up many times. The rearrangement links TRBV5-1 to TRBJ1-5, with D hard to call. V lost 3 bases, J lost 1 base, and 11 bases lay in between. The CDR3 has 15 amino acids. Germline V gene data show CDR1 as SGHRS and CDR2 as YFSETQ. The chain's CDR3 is CASSSDIGSNQPQHF. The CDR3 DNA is TGCGCCAGCAGCTCAGACATAGGGAGCAATCAGCCCCAGCATTTT.

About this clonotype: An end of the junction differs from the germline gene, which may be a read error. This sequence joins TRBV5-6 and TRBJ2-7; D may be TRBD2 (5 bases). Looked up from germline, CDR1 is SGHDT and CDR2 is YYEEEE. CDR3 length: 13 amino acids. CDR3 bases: TGTGCCGGCAGTCCGGACCTAGCTTACGAGCAGTACTTC. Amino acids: CAGSPDLAYEQYF.

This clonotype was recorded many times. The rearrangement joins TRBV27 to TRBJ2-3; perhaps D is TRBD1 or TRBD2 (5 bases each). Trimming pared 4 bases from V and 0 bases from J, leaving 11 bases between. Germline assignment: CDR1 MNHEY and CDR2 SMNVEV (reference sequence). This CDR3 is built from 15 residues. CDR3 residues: CASSSGRPSTDTQYF. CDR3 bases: TGTGCCAGCAGTTCGGGACGACCTAGCACAGATACGCAGTATTTT.

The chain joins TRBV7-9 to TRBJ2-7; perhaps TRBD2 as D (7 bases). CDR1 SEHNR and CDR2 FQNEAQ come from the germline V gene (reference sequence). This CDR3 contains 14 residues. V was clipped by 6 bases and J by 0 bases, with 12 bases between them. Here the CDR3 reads CASRPGGLSYEQYF. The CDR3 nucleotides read TGTGCCAGCAGGCCCGGGGGGCTCTCCTACGAGCAGTACTTC. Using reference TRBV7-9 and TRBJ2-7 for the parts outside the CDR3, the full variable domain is DTGVSQNPRHKITKRGQNVTFRCDPISEHNRLYWYRQTLGQGPEFLTYFQNEAQLEKSRLLSDRFSAERPKGSFSTLEIQRTEQGDSAMYLCASRPGGLSYEQYFGPGTRLTVT.

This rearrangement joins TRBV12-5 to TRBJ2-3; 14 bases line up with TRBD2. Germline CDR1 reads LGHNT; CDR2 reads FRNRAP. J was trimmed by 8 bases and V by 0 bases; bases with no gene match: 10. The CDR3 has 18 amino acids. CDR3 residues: CASGLVIGTSGREGTQYF. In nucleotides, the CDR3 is TGTGCTAGTGGTTTGGTTATTGGGACTAGCGGGAGAGAAGGTACGCAGTATTTT.

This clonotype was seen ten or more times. The CDR3 spells CASSLRETDTQYF. CDR3 nucleotide sequence: TGTGCCAGCTCACTGCGGGAGACAGATACGCAGTATTTT. J is TRBJ2-3 and V is TRBV18; 7 bases line up with TRBD2. Germline V lookup: CDR1 KGHSH, CDR2 LQKENI. The CDR3 sequence is 13 residues long. Losses at the gene ends were 4 bases for V and 3 bases for J; bases not matched to a gene: 1.

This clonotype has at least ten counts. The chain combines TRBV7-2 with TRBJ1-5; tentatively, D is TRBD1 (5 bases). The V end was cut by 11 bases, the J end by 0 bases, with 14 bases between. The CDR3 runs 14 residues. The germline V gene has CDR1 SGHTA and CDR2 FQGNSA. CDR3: CACRAGGSNQPQHF. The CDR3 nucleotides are TGTGCCTGCCGGGCTGGGGGTAGCAATCAGCCCCAGCATTTT.

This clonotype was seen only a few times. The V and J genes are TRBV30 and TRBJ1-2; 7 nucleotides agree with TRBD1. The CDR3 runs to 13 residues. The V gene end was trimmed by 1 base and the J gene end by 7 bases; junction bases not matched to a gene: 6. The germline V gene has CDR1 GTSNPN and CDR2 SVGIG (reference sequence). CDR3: CAWSATGTVGYTF. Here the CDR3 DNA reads TGTGCCTGGAGTGCGACAGGGACCGTTGGCTACACCTTC.

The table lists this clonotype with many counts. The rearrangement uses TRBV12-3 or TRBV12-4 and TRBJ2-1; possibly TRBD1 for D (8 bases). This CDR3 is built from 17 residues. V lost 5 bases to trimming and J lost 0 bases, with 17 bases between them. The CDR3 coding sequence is TGTGCCAGCAGTCCGCGGACAGGGAGGGCCTCCTACAATGAGCAGTTCTTC. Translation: CASSPRTGRASYNEQFF.